Listed below are T cell receptor beta chains from one sample, sequenced in a study of T cell responses to AZD1222 COVID-19 vaccine. Data came from immunoSEQ multiplex PCR; TCRdb stores just in-frame clones and leaves some out. The data hold 180,000 or so clones, with 70% to 90% observed a single time. Source: peripheral blood, taken 28 days after the second dose of the MenACWY control vaccine. The receptors originated from an adult who received the MenACWY meningococcal vaccine as a control. Both conserved end residues are part of each CDR3. The order of the fields is J gene, D gene, V gene, clone size, CDR3 protein, CDR3 DNA. D genes are given only for firm matches. Some rows have no size entry. The others give once, few or many, or a class for an expanded clone.

j_gene: TRBJ2-1; d_gene: NA; v_gene: TRBV15; abundance: NA; CDR3aa: CATSFEPGADEQFF; CDR3nt: TGTGCCACCTCCTTCGAGCCCGGGGCGGATGAGCAGTTCTTC
j_gene: TRBJ2-7; d_gene: TRBD2; v_gene: TRBV7-9; abundance: NA; CDR3aa: CASSSRLAESYEQYF; CDR3nt: TGTGCCAGCAGCTCCAGGCTAGCGGAATCCTACGAGCAGTACTTC
j_gene: TRBJ1-6; d_gene: TRBD1; v_gene: TRBV25-1; abundance: NA; CDR3aa: CASKDRENSPLHF; CDR3nt: TGTGCCAGCAAAGACAGGGAGAATTCACCCCTCCACTTT
j_gene: TRBJ1-5; d_gene: NA; v_gene: TRBV27; abundance: NA; CDR3aa: CASSPAADSNQPQHF; CDR3nt: TGTGCCAGCAGCCCGGCGGCGGATAGCAATCAGCCCCAGCATTTT
j_gene: TRBJ2-7; d_gene: TRBD2; v_gene: TRBV5-1; abundance: NA; CDR3aa: CASSSPGLELYEQYF; CDR3nt: TGCGCCAGCAGCTCGCCGGGACTAGAGCTCTACGAGCAGTACTTC
j_gene: TRBJ2-2; d_gene: NA; v_gene: TRBV28; abundance: NA; CDR3aa: CASSWGVGNTGELFF; CDR3nt: TGTGCCAGCAGTTGGGGGGTGGGGAACACCGGGGAGCTGTTTTTT
j_gene: TRBJ2-7; d_gene: TRBD1; v_gene: TRBV7-2; abundance: once; CDR3aa: CASSGAGQGYEQYF; CDR3nt: TGTGCCAGCAGCGGAGCGGGACAGGGCTACGAGCAGTACTTC
j_gene: TRBJ2-1; d_gene: TRBD2; v_gene: TRBV28; abundance: NA; CDR3aa: CASSLLAGNNEQFF; CDR3nt: TGTGCCAGCAGTTTGCTAGCGGGAAACAATGAGCAGTTCTTC
j_gene: TRBJ2-3; d_gene: NA; v_gene: TRBV28; abundance: NA; CDR3aa: CASSPGRDTQYF; CDR3nt: TGTGCCAGCAGCCCGGGGCGAGATACGCAGTATTTT
j_gene: TRBJ2-7; d_gene: NA; v_gene: TRBV6-2/TRBV6-3; abundance: NA; CDR3aa: CASSYLGARSEQYF; CDR3nt: TGTGCCAGCAGTTACTTGGGGGCGCGGTCCGAGCAGTACTTC
j_gene: TRBJ1-5; d_gene: NA; v_gene: TRBV28; abundance: once; CDR3aa: CASSSFLEGQPQHF; CDR3nt: TGTGCCAGCAGCAGTTTTCTTGAAGGTCAGCCCCAGCATTTT
j_gene: TRBJ2-1; d_gene: TRBD2; v_gene: TRBV5-4; abundance: once; CDR3aa: CASSLGTSGSNEQFF; CDR3nt: TGTGCCAGCAGCTTGGGAACTAGCGGGAGCAATGAGCAGTTCTTC
j_gene: TRBJ1-6; d_gene: NA; v_gene: TRBV6-5; abundance: NA; CDR3aa: CASSYSPPAGGSPLHF; CDR3nt: TGTGCCAGCAGTTACTCTCCACCGGCGGGAGGGTCACCCCTCCACTTT
j_gene: TRBJ1-6; d_gene: NA; v_gene: TRBV5-1; abundance: NA; CDR3aa: CASSLHIESASPLHF; CDR3nt: TGCGCCAGCAGCTTGCATATCGAGTCGGCGTCACCCCTCCACTTT
j_gene: TRBJ2-1; d_gene: TRBD1; v_gene: TRBV7-9; abundance: NA; CDR3aa: CASSGQGGTGLFF; CDR3nt: TGTGCCAGCAGCGGACAAGGTGGGACAGGATTGTTCTTC
j_gene: TRBJ2-1; d_gene: NA; v_gene: TRBV14; abundance: NA; CDR3aa: CASSQSGQPFYNEQFF; CDR3nt: TGTGCCAGCAGCCAAAGTGGGCAACCGTTCTACAATGAGCAGTTCTTC
j_gene: TRBJ1-5; d_gene: TRBD1; v_gene: TRBV5-8; abundance: NA; CDR3aa: CASSHYRDRGPGQPQHF; CDR3nt: TGTGCCAGCAGCCACTACCGGGACAGGGGGCCGGGTCAGCCCCAGCATTTT
j_gene: TRBJ1-2; d_gene: NA; v_gene: TRBV19; abundance: NA; CDR3aa: CASSEQGIGGYTF; CDR3nt: TGTGCCAGTAGCGAACAGGGAATAGGAGGCTACACCTTC
j_gene: TRBJ2-7; d_gene: NA; v_gene: TRBV5-4; abundance: NA; CDR3aa: CASSLPGHGYEQYF; CDR3nt: TGTGCCAGCAGCTTGCCGGGACACGGTTACGAGCAGTACTTC
j_gene: TRBJ2-7; d_gene: TRBD1; v_gene: TRBV6-1; abundance: NA; CDR3aa: CASSGRQGKGRYEQYF; CDR3nt: TGTGCCAGCAGTGGTAGACAGGGAAAGGGACGCTACGAGCAGTACTTC
j_gene: TRBJ2-5; d_gene: NA; v_gene: TRBV19; abundance: NA; CDR3aa: CASSEGTQETQYF; CDR3nt: TGTGCCAGTAGCGAGGGGACCCAAGAGACCCAGTACTTC
j_gene: TRBJ1-6; d_gene: NA; v_gene: TRBV7-8; abundance: NA; CDR3aa: CASSLSRNNSPLHF; CDR3nt: TGTGCCAGCAGCTTAAGCAGGAATAATTCACCCCTCCACTTT
j_gene: TRBJ2-5; d_gene: NA; v_gene: TRBV27; abundance: NA; CDR3aa: CASSIRYLDSETQYF; CDR3nt: TGTGCCAGCAGTATCAGGTATTTAGATTCGGAGACCCAGTACTTC
j_gene: TRBJ1-2; d_gene: NA; v_gene: TRBV3-1/TRBV3-2; abundance: NA; CDR3aa: CASSQDRKSYSLQRVTATF; CDR3nt: TGTGCCAGCAGCCAAGATCGGAAGTCTTATTCTTTGCAAAGAGTGACTGCTACCTTC